The 11 T cell receptor beta chains below all came from one sample that was sequenced in a study of cytomegalovirus exposure and HLA in healthy donors. This table comes from immunoSEQ multiplex PCR, and its TCRdb copy is limited to in-frame clones, with some not included. Of roughly 150,000 clones in the sample, approximately 87% were seen once. The source material was PBMCs. The receptors come from a young woman in good health and CMV-seronegative.

Only one count was recorded for this clone. The chain links TRBV5-1 to TRBJ2-1, with TRBD2 matching 11 bases. Germline lookup yields CDR1 SGHRS and CDR2 YFSETQ. After removal of 5 bases from V and 5 bases from J, the junction contained 6 bases not matched to a gene. CDR3 size: 15 residues. The CDR3 region is CASRTSGGANNEQFF. The CDR3 region has the DNA TGCGCCAGCAGAACTAGCGGGGGAGCAAACAATGAGCAGTTCTTC.

The chain couples TRBV6-5 to TRBJ2-3; a possible D gene is TRBD2 (6 bases). Trimming removed 0 bases at V and 0 bases at J, with 10 bases between. CDR1 and CDR2 from the germline V gene are MNHEY and SVGAGI. The CDR3 totals 16 residues. CDR3 loop: CASSYSGGSSTDTQYF. DNA for the CDR3: TGTGCCAGCAGTTACTCGGGAGGTAGCAGCACAGATACGCAGTATTTT.

This sequence joins TRBV10-3 and TRBJ1-1; possibly TRBD1 for D (6 bases). The CDR3 extends over 13 amino acids. CDR1 is ENHRY, CDR2 SYGVKD, per germline. Trimming took 11 bases from V and 0 from J, leaving 13 bases between them. The CDR3 reads CAGRQEMNTEAFF. The DNA of the CDR3 is TGTGCCGGCAGACAGGAAATGAACACTGAAGCTTTCTTT.

The chain recombines TRBV12-5 with TRBJ2-2; D gene ambiguous. CDR1 is LGHNT and CDR2 is FRNRAP in the germline V gene. The CDR3 contains 14 residues. The V gene lost 2 bases and the J gene lost 7 bases, with 11 bases spanning the gap. The CDR3 is CASGLPPGYGELFF. CDR3 nucleotide sequence: TGTGCTAGTGGTTTGCCACCGGGTTACGGGGAGCTGTTTTTT. Using reference TRBV12-5 and TRBJ2-2 for the parts outside the CDR3, the full variable domain is DARVTQTPRHKVTEMGQEVTMRCQPILGHNTVFWYRQTMMQGLELLAYFRNRAPLDDSGMPKDRFSAEMPDATLATLKIQPSEPRDSAVYFCASGLPPGYGELFFGEGSRLTVL.

J is TRBJ2-7 and V is TRBV28, with 16 positions matching TRBD2. V dropped 3 bases and J dropped 4; count of bases not matched to a gene: 12. Germline CDR1 reads MDHEN; CDR2 reads SYDVKM. This CDR3 comprises 19 residues. CDR3 nucleotide sequence: TGTGCCAGCAGTTTGGCAACCGGGACTAGCGGGAGGGTGAGGTACGAGCAGTACTTC. It codes for CASSLATGTSGRVRYEQYF.

This chain uses TRBV11-2 with TRBJ2-1, with 10 bases that match TRBD1. Germline V gene data show CDR1 as SGHAT and CDR2 as FQNNGV. The CDR3 is 16 amino acids. V lost 3 bases to trimming and J lost 5 bases; unmatched junction nucleotides: 7. The CDR3 loop is CASSLGQGLTHNEQFF. As DNA, the CDR3 is TGTGCCAGCAGCTTGGGACAGGGGCTGACGCACAATGAGCAGTTCTTC.

J is TRBJ1-5 and V is TRBV27; TRBD1 matches at 8 bases. After removal of 6 bases from V and 6 bases from J, the junction contained 10 bases not matched to a gene. CDR3 length: 15 residues. Per germline, CDR1 MNHEY and CDR2 SMNVEV (reference sequence). This CDR3 reads CASRKSLRGPQPQHF. Here the CDR3 DNA reads TGTGCCAGCAGGAAGAGCCTCAGGGGGCCTCAGCCCCAGCATTTT.

V is TRBV9 and J is TRBJ1-1; 8 bases are a match to TRBD1. J lost 4 bases, V lost 3 bases, and 2 bases had no gene match. The germline gives CDR1 SGDLS, CDR2 YYNGEE. This CDR3 comprises 13 residues. CDR3 sequence reads: CASSATGGTEAFF. In nucleotides, the CDR3 is TGTGCCAGCAGCGCCACAGGGGGCACTGAAGCTTTCTTT.

The genes are TRBV5-1 and TRBJ1-1; tentative D call: TRBD1 (5 bases). Germline V gene data show CDR1 as SGHRS and CDR2 as YFSETQ. The CDR3 has 13 amino acids. V shed 6 bases and J shed 1 base, with 10 bases lying between them. The CDR3 protein is CASIEGSNTEAFF. In nucleotides, the CDR3 is TGCGCCAGCATTGAGGGGTCGAACACTGAAGCTTTCTTT.

V usage is TRBV7-6 and J usage is TRBJ2-1; D ambiguous. There are 13 residues in the CDR3. V lost 1 base and J lost 4, with 5 bases in between. Looked up from germline, CDR1 is SGHVS and CDR2 is FNYEAQ. The CDR3 sequence: CASSLGQYNEQFF. As DNA, the CDR3 is TGTGCCAGCAGCTTAGGGCAGTACAATGAGCAGTTCTTC.

This sequence joins TRBV15 and TRBJ1-2; D is unresolved. Trimming stripped 5 bases from V and 1 base from J, with 11 bases between. Looked up from germline, CDR1 is LNHNV and CDR2 is YYDKDF (reference sequence). There are 14 residues in the CDR3. The CDR3 spells CATSQEPINYGYTF. The CDR3 coding sequence is TGTGCCACCAGCCAGGAGCCTATTAACTATGGCTACACCTTC.